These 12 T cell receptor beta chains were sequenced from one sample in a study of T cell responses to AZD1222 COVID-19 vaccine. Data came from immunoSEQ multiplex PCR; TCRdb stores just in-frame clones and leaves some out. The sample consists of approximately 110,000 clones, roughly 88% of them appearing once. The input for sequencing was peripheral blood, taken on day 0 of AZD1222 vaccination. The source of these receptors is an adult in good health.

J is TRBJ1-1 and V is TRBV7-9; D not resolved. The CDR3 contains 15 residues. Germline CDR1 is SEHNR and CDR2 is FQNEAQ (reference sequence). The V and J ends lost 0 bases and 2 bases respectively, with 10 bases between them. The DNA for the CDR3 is TGTGCCAGCAGCTTAGCCTCCGGAGGAAACACTGAAGCTTTCTTT. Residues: CASSLASGGNTEAFF. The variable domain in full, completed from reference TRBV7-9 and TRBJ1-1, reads DTGVSQNPRHKITKRGQNVTFRCDPISEHNRLYWYRQTLGQGPEFLTYFQNEAQLEKSRLLSDRFSAERPKGSFSTLEIQRTEQGDSAMYLCASSLASGGNTEAFFGQGTRLTVV.

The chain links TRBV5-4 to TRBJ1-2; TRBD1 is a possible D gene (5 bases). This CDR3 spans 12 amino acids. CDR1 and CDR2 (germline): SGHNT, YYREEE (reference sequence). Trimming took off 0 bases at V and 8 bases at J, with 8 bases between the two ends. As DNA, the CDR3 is TGTGCCAGCAGCTTGGAAGGGGCCGGCTACACCTTC. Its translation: CASSLEGAGYTF.

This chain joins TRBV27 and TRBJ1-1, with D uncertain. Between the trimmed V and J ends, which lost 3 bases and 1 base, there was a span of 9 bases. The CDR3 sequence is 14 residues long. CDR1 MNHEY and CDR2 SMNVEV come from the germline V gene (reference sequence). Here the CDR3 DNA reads TGTGCCAGCAGTTTCCGCAGGTCGAACACTGAAGCTTTCTTT. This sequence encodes CASSFRRSNTEAFF.

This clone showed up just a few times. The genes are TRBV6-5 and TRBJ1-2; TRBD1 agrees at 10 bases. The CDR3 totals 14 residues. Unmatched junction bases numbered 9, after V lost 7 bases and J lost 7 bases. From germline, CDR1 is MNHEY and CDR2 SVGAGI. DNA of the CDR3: TGTGCCAGCACGGAGGGACAGGGGATTCGTGGCTACACCTTC. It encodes CASTEGQGIRGYTF.

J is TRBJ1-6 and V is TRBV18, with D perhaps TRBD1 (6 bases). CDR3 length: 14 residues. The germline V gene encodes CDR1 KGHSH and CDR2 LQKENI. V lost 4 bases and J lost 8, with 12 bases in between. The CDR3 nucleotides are TGTGCCAGCTCACGGGACACCGGGGATTCACCCCTCCACTTT. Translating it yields CASSRDTGDSPLHF.

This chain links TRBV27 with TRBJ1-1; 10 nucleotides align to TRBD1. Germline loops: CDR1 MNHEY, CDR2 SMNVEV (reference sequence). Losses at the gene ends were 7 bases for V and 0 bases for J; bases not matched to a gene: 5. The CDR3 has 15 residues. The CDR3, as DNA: TGTGCCAGCACCGAGACAGGGGGCTTGAACACTGAAGCTTTCTTT. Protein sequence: CASTETGGLNTEAFF.

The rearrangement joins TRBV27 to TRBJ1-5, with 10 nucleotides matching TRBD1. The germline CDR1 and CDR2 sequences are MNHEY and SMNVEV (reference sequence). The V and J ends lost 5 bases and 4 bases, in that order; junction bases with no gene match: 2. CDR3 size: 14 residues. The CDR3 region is CASSRTGGNQPQHF. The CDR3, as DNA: TGTGCCAGCAGTAGGACAGGGGGTAATCAGCCCCAGCATTTT.

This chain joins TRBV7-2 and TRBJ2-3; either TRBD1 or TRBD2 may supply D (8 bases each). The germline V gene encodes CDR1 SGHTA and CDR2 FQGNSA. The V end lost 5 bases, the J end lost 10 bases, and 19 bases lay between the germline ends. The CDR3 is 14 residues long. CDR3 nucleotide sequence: TGTGCCAGCAGCAGCCAGGGGGCGGGGGGCGCGCAGTATTTT. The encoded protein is CASSSQGAGGAQYF.

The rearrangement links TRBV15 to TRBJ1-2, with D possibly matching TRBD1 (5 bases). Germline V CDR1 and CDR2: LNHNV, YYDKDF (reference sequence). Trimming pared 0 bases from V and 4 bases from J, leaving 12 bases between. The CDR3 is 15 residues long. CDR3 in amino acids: CATSREATGGYGYTF. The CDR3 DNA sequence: TGTGCCACCAGCAGAGAGGCGACGGGGGGCTATGGCTACACCTTC.

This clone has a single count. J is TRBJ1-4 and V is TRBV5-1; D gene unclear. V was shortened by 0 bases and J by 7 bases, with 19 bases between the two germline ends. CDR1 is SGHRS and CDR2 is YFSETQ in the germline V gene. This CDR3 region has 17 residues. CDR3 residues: CASSLGGQLSGSEKLFF. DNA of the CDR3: TGCGCCAGCAGCTTGGGGGGTCAATTGAGCGGTTCTGAAAAACTGTTTTTT.

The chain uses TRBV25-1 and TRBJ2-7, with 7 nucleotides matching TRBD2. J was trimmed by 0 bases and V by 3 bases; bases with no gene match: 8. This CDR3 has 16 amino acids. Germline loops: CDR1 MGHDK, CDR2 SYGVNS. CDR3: CASSDTRGVPSYEQYF. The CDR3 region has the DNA TGTGCCAGCAGTGACACCCGGGGGGTGCCCTCCTACGAGCAGTACTTC.

Written as DNA, the CDR3 is TGTGCCAGCAGTGGACACAGGGATAAGGCCTCCTACGAGCAGTACTTC. Translated, it gives CASSGHRDKASYEQYF. The chain employs TRBV6-1 and TRBJ2-7, with TRBD1 as a possible D gene (6 bases). The CDR3 is 16 amino acids. Trimming removed 4 bases from V and 0 bases from J, with 16 bases in between. Germline assignment: CDR1 MNHNS and CDR2 SASEGT.